These T cell receptor beta chains were read from a single sample in a study of regulatory T cells in long-lasting Graves disease. TCRdb independently ran MiXCR on the multiplex PCR reads; one entry per CDR3 protein. The table has 350,000 to 500,000 distinct CDR3 sequences, around 13% seen once. These sequences were also reported in another study, on T cells in Graves' hyperthyroidism and ophthalmopathy.

Specimen: peripheral blood mononuclear cells (PBMCs), collected at new diagnosis, from a patient treated with antithyroid drugs. The receptors come from a woman aged 50 to 65 with Graves disease. Both conserved end residues are part of each CDR3. A D gene is named only where the DNA matches it firmly. Some rows have no size entry. The others give once, few or many, or a class for an expanded clone.

d_call j_call v_call clone_size cdr3_aa cdr3_nt
TRBD2 TRBJ2-7 TRBV7-9 . CASSPWAGDSGSYEQYF TGTGCCAGCAGCCCCTGGGCGGGAGATAGTGGATCCTACGAGCAGTACTTC
TRBD1 TRBJ1-2 TRBV28 many CASSSGQGRSGYTF TGTGCCAGCAGTTCCGGACAGGGCAGAAGTGGCTACACCTTC
. TRBJ1-1 TRBV7-8 many CASSFPSLGTEAFF TGTGCCAGCAGCTTCCCCTCCCTGGGAACTGAAGCTTTCTTT
TRBD2 TRBJ2-5 TRBV11-1 many CASSIASGGLQETQYF TGTGCCAGCAGCATTGCTAGCGGGGGCCTCCAAGAGACCCAGTACTTC
. TRBJ2-7 TRBV19 . CASSIVVGGYEQYF TGTGCCAGTAGTATTGTTGTTGGGGGCTACGAGCAGTACTTC
. TRBJ2-2 TRBV12-3/TRBV12-4 . CASTPRGGNTGELFF TGTGCCAGCACCCCCAGGGGGGGGAACACCGGGGAGCTGTTTTTT
. TRBJ2-1 TRBV28 many CASSLLFGSSYNEQFF TGTGCCAGCAGTTTATTGTTCGGCAGCTCCTACAATGAGCAGTTCTTC
TRBD2 TRBJ2-5 TRBV2 many CASSDGLASETQYF TGTGCCAGCAGTGACGGACTAGCGTCCGAGACCCAGTACTTC
. TRBJ2-7 TRBV2 many CASGWGPGDEQYF TGTGCCAGCGGGTGGGGACCCGGGGACGAGCAGTACTTC
. TRBJ2-7 TRBV2 . CASKLGTLGTYEQYF TGTGCCAGCAAACTCGGGACTTTAGGGACCTACGAGCAGTACTTC
. TRBJ2-2 TRBV5-1 few CASSYRQNTGELFF TGCGCCAGCAGCTACCGACAGAACACCGGGGAGCTGTTTTTT